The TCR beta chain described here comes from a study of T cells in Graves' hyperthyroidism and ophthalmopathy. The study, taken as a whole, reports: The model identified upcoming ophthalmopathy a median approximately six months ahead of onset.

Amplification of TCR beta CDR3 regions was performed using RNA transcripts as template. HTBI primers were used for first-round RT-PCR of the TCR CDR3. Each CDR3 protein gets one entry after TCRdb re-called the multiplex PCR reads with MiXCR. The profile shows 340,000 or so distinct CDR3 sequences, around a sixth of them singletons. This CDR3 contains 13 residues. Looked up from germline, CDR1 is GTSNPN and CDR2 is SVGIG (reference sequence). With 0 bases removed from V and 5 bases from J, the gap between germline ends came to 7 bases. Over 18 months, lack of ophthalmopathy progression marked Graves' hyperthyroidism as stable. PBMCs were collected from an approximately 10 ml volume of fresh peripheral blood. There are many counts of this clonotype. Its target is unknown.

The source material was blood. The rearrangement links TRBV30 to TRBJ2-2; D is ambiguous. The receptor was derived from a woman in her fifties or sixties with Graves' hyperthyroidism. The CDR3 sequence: CAWSVLWTGELFF. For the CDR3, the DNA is TGTGCCTGGAGTGTACTCTGGACCGGGGAGCTGTTTTTT.